Below are 5 T cell receptor beta chains sequenced from a single sample in a study of T-cell memory formation after mild COVID-19. TCRdb called the 5' RACE reads again in MiXCR, with one record for every CDR3 protein. The sample lists 530,000 or so distinct CDR3 sequences, around a sixth occurring once. The sequencing input was PBMCs or a T cell subset sorted from them (not recorded which). These receptors were collected from an adult woman who had mild COVID-19 (a few samples of this study predate the infection). Cell type and time point are not known.

The chain uses TRBV20-1 and TRBJ1-4, with 7 bases lining up with TRBD1. The V gene end was trimmed by 6 bases and the J gene end by 7 bases; junction bases not matched to a gene: 8. Germline lookup yields CDR1 DFQATT and CDR2 SNEGSKA (reference sequence). The CDR3 runs to 13 residues. The CDR3 DNA is TGCAGTGCGGGACAGTCACGTAGTGAAAAACTGTTTTTT. This sequence encodes CSAGQSRSEKLFF.

This chain links TRBV5-6 with TRBJ2-1; no clear D gene. Trimming removed 2 bases from V and 5 bases from J, with 11 bases in between. The CDR3 has 14 amino acids. Germline assignment: CDR1 SGHDT and CDR2 YYEEEE. The CDR3 bases are TGTGCCAGCAGCTTAAGACACCTGGACAATGAGCAGTTCTTC. Protein product: CASSLRHLDNEQFF. Together with reference TRBV5-6 and TRBJ2-1, the CDR3 gives the full variable domain: DAGVTQSPTHLIKTRGQQVTLRCSPKSGHDTVSWYQQALGQGPQFIFQYYEEEERQRGNFPDRFSGHQFPNYSSELNVNALLLGDSALYLCASSLRHLDNEQFFGPGTRLTVL.

The genes are TRBV4-2 and TRBJ1-5; the D gene is possibly TRBD1 (6 bases). Germline V gene sequence: CDR1 LGHNA, CDR2 YNFKEQ. The CDR3 extends over 17 amino acids. Trimming pared 4 bases from V and 1 base from J, leaving 17 bases between. The CDR3 spells CASSLEGGRRSNQPQHF. As DNA, the CDR3 is TGTGCCAGCAGCCTCGAGGGGGGGCGTAGGAGCAATCAGCCCCAGCATTTT.

This clonotype came up a few times. The V and J genes are TRBV5-1 and TRBJ2-5; the match to TRBD1 covers 10 bases. Germline V gene sequence: CDR1 SGHRS, CDR2 YFSETQ. With 3 bases clipped from V and 3 bases from J, the junction kept 14 bases outside the gene matches. The CDR3 covers 18 residues. The CDR3 sequence is CASSWGTGAEGPEETQYF. The CDR3 coding sequence is TGCGCCAGCAGCTGGGGGACAGGGGCGGAAGGGCCCGAAGAGACCCAGTACTTC.

V usage is TRBV30 and J usage is TRBJ1-1; the match to TRBD1 covers 7 bases. V dropped 4 bases and J dropped 0; count of bases not matched to a gene: 5. The CDR3 is made up of 14 amino acids. In germline, CDR1 is GTSNPN, CDR2 SVGIG (reference sequence). CDR3 bases: TGTGCCTGGAACCGACAGGGATTGAACACTGAAGCTTTCTTT. Protein sequence: CAWNRQGLNTEAFF.